This passage covers 24 T cell receptor beta chains from one sample sequenced in a study of regulatory and conventional T cells in RAG deficiency. Method: immunoSEQ multiplex PCR; TCRdb's copy keeps in-frame clones and lacks some. The sample includes about 34,000 clones, about 76% of them seen just once. The sorted conventional CD4+ T cells were CD25-low and CD127-high, with genomic DNA sequenced. This sample was shared with a second study, whose subject was regulatory T cells. That work states: Amplification used 52 TRBV primers and 13 TRBJ primers.

Sequenced: CD4+ effector T cells sorted from blood. The origin of the receptors is a human donor in good health.

The gene calls are TRBV5-3 and TRBJ2-3; D unresolved. Being an ORF, TRBV5-3 has a function that is uncertain. This CDR3 has 12 amino acids. V lost 4 bases and J 2 bases, leaving 5 bases between the germline ends. The CDR3 sequence: CARSLYTDTQYF. The CDR3 region has the DNA TGTGCCAGAAGCCTATACACAGATACGCAGTATTTT.

The rearrangement joins TRBV6-5 to TRBJ2-3; possibly TRBD1 or TRBD2 for D (5 bases each). Trimming cost V 2 bases and J 0 bases, with 9 bases left between them. This CDR3 is 15 amino acids long. Germline loops: CDR1 MNHEY, CDR2 SVGAGI. The CDR3 nucleotides read TGTGCCAGCAGTTACGTGGGACCCAGCACAGATACGCAGTATTTT. This codes for CASSYVGPSTDTQYF.

The chain uses TRBV7-9 and TRBJ1-2; no clear D. Germline loops: CDR1 SEHNR, CDR2 FQNEAQ (reference sequence). The CDR3 runs to 12 residues. V lost 1 base, J lost 2 bases, and 2 bases lay in between. In DNA, the CDR3 is TGTGCCAGCAGCTTAGGAAACTATGGCTACACCTTC. Residues: CASSLGNYGYTF.

DNA of the CDR3: TGTGCCAGCAGCTTATACGGCAGGGGATTAGGTGAAAAACTGTTTTTT. It specifies CASSLYGRGLGEKLFF. The genes are TRBV7-6 and TRBJ1-4; D perhaps matches TRBD1 (6 bases). The V gene lost 2 bases and the J gene lost 7 bases, with 17 bases spanning the gap. Per germline, CDR1 SGHVS and CDR2 FNYEAQ. This CDR3 is built from 16 residues. The full variable domain, completed using reference TRBV7-6 and TRBJ1-4, is GAGVSQSPRYKVTKRGQDVALRCDPISGHVSLYWYRQALGQGPEFLTYFNYEAQQDKSGLPNDRFSAERPEGSISTLTIQRTEQRDSAMYRCASSLYGRGLGEKLFFGSGTQLSVL.

The V call is TRBV19, the J call TRBJ1-2, with 9 bases matching TRBD1. Germline loops: CDR1 LNHDA, CDR2 SQIVND (reference sequence). The V and J ends lost 5 bases and 4 bases, in that order; junction bases with no gene match: 8. The CDR3 has 15 residues. The CDR3 loop reads CASSAGQGRFYGYTF. The CDR3 DNA sequence: TGTGCCAGTAGTGCGGGACAGGGCCGCTTCTATGGCTACACCTTC.

J is TRBJ1-3 and V is TRBV9, with D unresolved. Between the trimmed V and J ends, which lost 2 bases and 3 bases, there was a span of 3 bases. This CDR3 is 12 amino acids long. Per germline, CDR1 SGDLS and CDR2 YYNGEE. CDR3 sequence: CASSVNGNTIYF. The CDR3 coding sequence is TGTGCCAGCAGCGTTAATGGAAACACCATATATTTT.

The CDR3 region is CASSLEGSSDYGYTF. DNA of the CDR3: TGCGCCAGCAGCTTGGAGGGCAGTTCAGACTATGGCTACACCTTC. The chain has TRBV5-1 and TRBJ1-2; D call uncertain. Germline lookup yields CDR1 SGHRS and CDR2 YFSETQ. The length of the CDR3 is 15 residues. The V gene lost 0 bases and the J gene lost 3 bases, with 12 bases spanning the gap.

The chain links TRBV12-5 to TRBJ2-5; 9 nucleotides line up with TRBD1. The junction had 4 bases not matched to a gene; V was cut back by 6 bases and J by 5 bases. Germline lookup yields CDR1 LGHNT and CDR2 FRNRAP. CDR3 length: 13 residues. The CDR3 DNA reads as TGTGCTAGTGGGGTTGACAGGGGGGAGACCCAGTACTTC. Its translation: CASGVDRGETQYF.

The chain is built from TRBV9 and TRBJ2-7; D remains ambiguous. V lost 0 bases to trimming and J lost 0 bases, with 1 base between them. The CDR3 extends over 12 amino acids. Per germline, CDR1 SGDLS and CDR2 YYNGEE. Here the CDR3 DNA reads TGTGCCAGCAGCGTAGACTCCTACGAGCAGTACTTC. Translation: CASSVDSYEQYF.

The chain links TRBV6-1 to TRBJ1-5; D is possibly TRBD1 (5 bases). V was cut by 3 bases and J by 4 bases, with 10 bases left in between. CDR1 and CDR2 (germline): MNHNS, SASEGT. This CDR3 is 14 amino acids long. The CDR3: CASSDGGGNQPQHF. The CDR3 DNA follows: TGTGCCAGCAGTGACGGGGGGGGGAATCAGCCCCAGCATTTT.

The gene calls are TRBV19 and TRBJ2-5, with 12 bases aligning to TRBD2. Trimming cost V 4 bases and J 2 bases; bases outside gene matches: 5. Germline V lookup: CDR1 LNHDA, CDR2 SQIVND (reference sequence). The CDR3 extends over 16 amino acids. The chain's CDR3 is CASSRRTSGEQETQYF. The CDR3 DNA sequence: TGTGCCAGTAGTAGAAGGACTAGCGGGGAACAAGAGACCCAGTACTTC.

The chain joins TRBV2 to TRBJ2-7, with D perhaps TRBD1 or TRBD2 (5 bases each). V was cut by 6 bases and J by 5 bases, with 17 bases left in between. The CDR3 extends over 14 amino acids. Germline V gene data show CDR1 as SNHLY and CDR2 as FYNNEI. The CDR3 DNA sequence: TGTGCCAGCAGCATGAGGGGTTTTGGGAACGAGCAGTACTTC. Protein product: CASSMRGFGNEQYF.

The J gene is TRBJ1-1, the V gene TRBV6-5; D is unresolved. Trimming stripped 0 bases from V and 4 bases from J, with 15 bases between. Germline V lookup: CDR1 MNHEY, CDR2 SVGAGI. This CDR3 has 16 amino acids. The CDR3 DNA reads TGTGCCAGCAGTTACTCGGCGGGATGGGTCCGCACTGAAGCTTTCTTT. As protein: CASSYSAGWVRTEAFF.

The chain uses TRBV5-4 and TRBJ2-7; D assignment may be TRBD1 or TRBD2 (5 bases each). The germline V and J ends were trimmed by 0 bases and 6 bases, with 10 bases remaining between them. Per germline, CDR1 SGHNT and CDR2 YYREEE (reference sequence). This CDR3 has 13 residues. The CDR3 sequence: CASSLVGTGEQYF. The CDR3 DNA is TGTGCCAGCAGCTTGGTAGGGACCGGCGAGCAGTACTTC.

The chain is built from TRBV6-5 and TRBJ2-1; 7 nucleotides line up with TRBD2. V lost 6 bases to trimming and J lost 13 bases; unmatched junction nucleotides: 6. Germline CDR1 is MNHEY and CDR2 is SVGAGI. The CDR3 extends over 11 amino acids. As DNA, the CDR3 is TGTGCCAGCAGAGAGGGACTACGACAGTTCTTC. It yields the protein CASREGLRQFF.

The chain links TRBV12-5 to TRBJ1-2; a possible D gene is TRBD1 (5 bases). Germline lookup yields CDR1 LGHNT and CDR2 FRNRAP. The ends were cut back, 5 bases at V and 2 bases at J, with 24 bases in the middle. The CDR3 spans 18 residues. The CDR3 loop reads CASGRYPPGRQMNYGYTF. CDR3 DNA: TGTGCTAGTGGTCGGTACCCACCGGGACGCCAGATGAACTATGGCTACACCTTC.

This clone was seen just once. This rearrangement joins TRBV19 to TRBJ1-5; tentatively, D is TRBD1 (5 bases). The germline CDR1 and CDR2 sequences are LNHDA and SQIVND (reference sequence). V was clipped by 0 bases and J by 7 bases, with 16 bases between them. This CDR3 region has 16 residues. The CDR3 protein is CASSIEGVRLVQPQHF. The CDR3 DNA reads as TGTGCCAGTAGTATAGAAGGGGTCAGGCTGGTACAGCCCCAGCATTTT.

The count of this clone is one. DNA for the CDR3: TGTGCCAGCAGTCGATTGGACAGGAACACCGGGGAGCTGTTTTTT. Its translation: CASSRLDRNTGELFF. V and J are TRBV9 and TRBJ2-2; weak D call: TRBD1 (6 bases). This CDR3 is 15 amino acids long. Trimming stripped 5 bases from V and 1 base from J, with 12 bases between. Germline CDR1 SGDLS, CDR2 YYNGEE.

This clone has more than one count but fewer than ten. The chain combines TRBV5-6 with TRBJ1-6; D unresolved. The V end was cut by 3 bases, the J end by 6 bases, with 10 bases between. CDR1 SGHDT and CDR2 YYEEEE come from the germline V gene. CDR3 length: 14 amino acids. For the CDR3, the DNA is TGTGCCAGCAGCTCTTGGACGGGTAATTCACCCCTCCACTTT. It translates to CASSSWTGNSPLHF. Full variable domain (missing parts from reference TRBV5-6 and TRBJ1-6): DAGVTQSPTHLIKTRGQQVTLRCSPKSGHDTVSWYQQALGQGPQFIFQYYEEEERQRGNFPDRFSGHQFPNYSSELNVNALLLGDSALYLCASSSWTGNSPLHFGNGTRLTVT.

Only one count was recorded for this clone. The CDR3 region has the DNA TGTGCCAGCAGCTTGTTTAATTGGCAGAGGAACACTGAAGCTTTCTTT. This sequence encodes CASSLFNWQRNTEAFF. The chain has TRBV7-8 and TRBJ1-1; D gene ambiguous. V was cut by 3 bases and J by 1 base, with 15 bases left in between. From germline, CDR1 is SGHVS and CDR2 FQNEAQ. CDR3 size: 16 residues.

The CDR3 region has the DNA TGTGCCAGCTCAACGGACCCGAACACTGAAGCTTTCTTT. As protein: CASSTDPNTEAFF. The rearrangement uses TRBV18 and TRBJ1-1; D ambiguous. Trimming left V 5 bases short and J 1 base short, with 8 bases between. The CDR3 contains 13 residues. Germline V CDR1 and CDR2: KGHSH, LQKENI.

V is TRBV5-1 and J is TRBJ2-5; 8 bases align to TRBD1. V trimming: 3 bases; J trimming: 3 bases; junction bases outside the gene matches: 10. Looked up from germline, CDR1 is SGHRS and CDR2 is YFSETQ. The CDR3 runs 16 residues. The CDR3 DNA reads TGCGCCAGCAGCTCCAACCCGGGACAGGACGAAGAGACCCAGTACTTC. Amino acids: CASSSNPGQDEETQYF.

This clone was seen more than once but under ten times. The chain recombines TRBV6-5 with TRBJ1-6; D is uncertain. Trimming pared 7 bases from V and 6 bases from J, leaving 10 bases between. CDR1 is MNHEY, CDR2 SVGAGI, per germline. This CDR3 is 13 amino acids long. The chain's CDR3 is CASKTGLNSPLHF. The DNA of the CDR3 is TGTGCCAGCAAAACGGGCCTTAATTCACCCCTCCACTTT.

This chain links TRBV28 with TRBJ2-5; no clear D. The germline CDR1 and CDR2 sequences are MDHEN and SYDVKM. The V gene lost 8 bases and the J gene lost 6 bases, with 4 bases spanning the gap. This CDR3 region has 9 residues. The CDR3 protein is CASGKTQYF. CDR3 coding DNA: TGTGCCAGCGGGAAGACCCAGTACTTC. Combining the CDR3 with reference TRBV28 and TRBJ2-5 gives the whole variable domain DVKVTQSSRYLVKRTGEKVFLECVQDMDHENMFWYRQDPGLGLRLIYFSYDVKMKEKGDIPEGYSVSREKKERFSLILESASTNQTSMYLCASGKTQYFGPGTRLLVL.